The text below deals with one T cell receptor (beta chain). The antigen is not known. This entry comes from a study of cytomegalovirus exposure and HLA in healthy donors. The CDR3 has 19 residues. The V segment lost 0 bases and the J segment 3 bases; nucleotides outside the gene matches: 10. Germline assignment: CDR1 MGHRA and CDR2 YSYEKL. In the PCR, 60 Vbeta and 13 Jbeta primers were used. The protocol was immunoSEQ multiplex PCR, while the TCRdb copy is restricted to in-frame clones and leaves out a portion. The sample has some 190,000 clones, about 69% seen once. Findings of the study overall: Highly shared variants forming one cluster were likely a sequencing artifact. Cytomegalovirus-associated TCR beta chains were listed, numbering roughly 150. Based on reports, TCR beta sequences accurately predicted HLA-A and HLA-B alleles for most subjects.

This receptor was obtained from a man aged 30-40 years in good health and CMV-seropositive. This rearrangement joins TRBV4-1 to TRBJ2-1; 11 positions match TRBD2. The sequencing sample was made of PBMCs. The CDR3 protein is CASSQDAEPGLAVYNEQFF. Here the CDR3 DNA reads TGCGCCAGCAGCCAAGACGCCGAACCGGGACTAGCGGTCTACAATGAGCAGTTCTTC.